This is a list of T cell receptor beta chains from one sample in a study of blood T cell repertoires in COVID-19. Here immunoSEQ multiplex PCR was the method, and the copy in TCRdb shows in-frame clones only, minus some. The sample has 400,000 to 550,000 clones, 70% to 90% seen once; the top ten hold approximately 2%. The sequenced material came from PBMCs or T cells enriched from blood (not recorded which). All receptors derive from a woman aged 18-29 years with acute COVID-19. Both conserved end residues are part of each CDR3. D genes are given only for firm matches. Size values are once, few and many counts, or a class for expanded clones, and some rows have none.

clone_size,v_call,j_call,d_call,cdr3_nt,cdr3_aa
NA,TRBV13,TRBJ2-7,TRBD1,TGTGCCAGCAGTAGGGACAGAGATTACGAGCAGTACTTC,CASSRDRDYEQYF
NA,TRBV11-2,TRBJ1-6,NA,TGTGCCAGCAGCATCCACCAGGGTCGGAATTCACCCCTCCACTTT,CASSIHQGRNSPLHF
NA,TRBV6-1,TRBJ2-7,TRBD2,TGTGCCAGCAGTGAAGCCCTAGCGGGGGGGAACGAGCAGTACTTC,CASSEALAGGNEQYF
NA,TRBV19,TRBJ1-1,TRBD1,TGTGCCAGTAGTACCCCGGGACAGGGGGCTAACACTGAAGCTTTCTTT,CASSTPGQGANTEAFF
NA,TRBV2,TRBJ2-5,TRBD1,TGTGCCAGCAGGGGACAGGGTAATTACGTGACCCAGTACTTC,CASRGQGNYVTQYF
few,TRBV6-5,TRBJ1-2,TRBD1,TGTGCCAGCAGTTACGCCCCAGGGGGCGAGGCCTATGGCTACACCTTC,CASSYAPGGEAYGYTF
NA,TRBV29-1,TRBJ1-1,NA,TGCAGCGTCCCGGGGGCTGAAGCTTTCTTT,CSVPGAEAFF
NA,TRBV7-2,TRBJ1-6,NA,TGTGCCAGCAGCTTAGTGTTTGACCGGACAAGAGATAATTCACCCCTCCACTTT,CASSLVFDRTRDNSPLHF
NA,TRBV2,TRBJ1-2,NA,TGTGCCAGCAGAGGCCGGGACTCCCAATCGGTATATGGCTACACCTTC,CASRGRDSQSVYGYTF
NA,TRBV5-4,TRBJ1-1,NA,TGTGCCGGAAGACAGGACCTATCCTTAGCCACTGAAGCTTTCTTT,CAGRQDLSLATEAFF
NA,TRBV10-2,TRBJ1-5,TRBD1,TGCGCCAGCAGTTCGACAGGGAATCAGCCCCAGCATTTT,CASSSTGNQPQHF
NA,TRBV7-9,TRBJ1-3,NA,TGTGCCAGCAGCTTGTCAGGGTTCGGAAACACCATATATTTT,CASSLSGFGNTIYF
NA,TRBV6-5,TRBJ2-1,TRBD2,TGTGCCAGCCGTCGACTAGCGGGTTACAATGAGCAGTTCTTC,CASRRLAGYNEQFF
NA,TRBV10-3,TRBJ1-5,TRBD1,TGTGCCATCAGTGTGGAACAGGGGTCCATCAAGGCACAGCATTTT,CAISVEQGSIKAQHF
NA,TRBV5-4,TRBJ1-1,NA,TGTGCCAGCAGCCCCCCCGGCGAAGGGGCCTCTGAAGCTTTCTTT,CASSPPGEGASEAFF
NA,TRBV7-2,TRBJ1-4,TRBD1,TGTGCCAGCAGCATACAGGGGGCGCGGGGGGAAAAACTGTTTTTT,CASSIQGARGEKLFF
NA,TRBV4-3,TRBJ2-3,NA,TGCGCCAGCAGCCAAGGACAGTCTACGCAGTATTTT,CASSQGQSTQYF
NA,TRBV10-3,TRBJ2-3,TRBD1,TGTGCCATCAGTGCCGCCGGGACAGAACTTTCCGATACGCAGTATTTT,CAISAAGTELSDTQYF
NA,TRBV29-1,TRBJ2-7,TRBD1,TGCAGCGTTGCCTGGGACAGAAAGTACGAGCAGTACTTC,CSVAWDRKYEQYF
NA,TRBV3-1/TRBV3-2,TRBJ1-4,NA,TGTGCCAGCAGCCAAGTAGCAGCGGGACCAAATGAAAAACTGTTTTTT,CASSQVAAGPNEKLFF
NA,TRBV5-8,TRBJ2-3,TRBD2,TGTGCCAGCAGCTTCGGTCTAGCGGGAGGAGGCACAGATACGCAGTATTTT,CASSFGLAGGGTDTQYF
NA,TRBV30,TRBJ2-1,TRBD2,TGTGCCCGTTCAAGACTAGCGGGAGTACAAGAGCAGTTCTTC,CARSRLAGVQEQFF
NA,TRBV7-2,TRBJ1-2,NA,TGTGCCAGCAGAAGGGAGACAGGTGCTGGCTACACCTTC,CASRRETGAGYTF
NA,TRBV7-9,TRBJ1-1,TRBD1,TGTGCCAGCAGCCCGCGGGGACAGACTGAAGCTTTCTTT,CASSPRGQTEAFF
NA,TRBV6-2/TRBV6-3,TRBJ2-7,NA,TGTGCCAGCAGTTCCTTCTCATCCCCACGGGAGCGGTACGAGCAGTACTTC,CASSSFSSPRERYEQYF
NA,TRBV6-5,TRBJ1-1,NA,TGTGCCAGCAGTTATCTCCAGGGAAACACTGAAGCTTTCTTT,CASSYLQGNTEAFF
NA,TRBV25-1,TRBJ2-3,TRBD1,TGTGCCAGCAGTGAAATACCGGGACAGGGCACAGATACGCAGTATTTT,CASSEIPGQGTDTQYF
NA,TRBV9,TRBJ1-6,NA,TGTGCCAGCAGCGTATCGGGAGATAATTCACCCCTCCACTTT,CASSVSGDNSPLHF
NA,TRBV10-1,TRBJ2-3,NA,TGCGCCAGCAGTGGAGGTTCAACTAGCACAGATACGCAGTATTTT,CASSGGSTSTDTQYF
NA,TRBV28,TRBJ1-2,NA,TGTGCCAGCAGTACCCGGGGGACCAAAGCCCTGTATGGCTACACCTTC,CASSTRGTKALYGYTF
NA,TRBV27,TRBJ2-1,NA,TGTGCCAGCAGTTTAAGTGGACCCCGGGGGTACAATGAGCAGTTCTTC,CASSLSGPRGYNEQFF
NA,TRBV6-5,TRBJ2-7,TRBD1,TGTGCCAGCACCCAACAGGGGGCCCCTCTTGGCGAGCAGTACTTC,CASTQQGAPLGEQYF
NA,TRBV7-2,TRBJ2-7,NA,TGTGCCAGCAGCTTAGAAAGGGGTGGATACGAGCAGTACTTC,CASSLERGGYEQYF
NA,TRBV18,TRBJ2-6,TRBD1,TGTGCCAGCTCACCTGGGACAGGGAGGGCCAACGTCCTGACTTTC,CASSPGTGRANVLTF
NA,TRBV5-1,TRBJ1-1,NA,TGCGCCAGCACCGAAGGGGCAACGAACACTGAAGCTTTCTTT,CASTEGATNTEAFF
NA,TRBV10-3,TRBJ1-5,TRBD1,TGTGCCATTAGCGACAGGGTTCCGCAGCCCCAGCATTTT,CAISDRVPQPQHF
once,TRBV18,TRBJ2-7,NA,TGTGCCAGCTCACCAGGGGGGACTCCTTCCTACGAGCAGTACTTC,CASSPGGTPSYEQYF
NA,TRBV20-1,TRBJ2-5,NA,TGCAGTGCATACAGGGAGACCCAGTACTTC,CSAYRETQYF
NA,TRBV2,TRBJ1-1,NA,TGTGCCCACGGGGGTGAGGACACTGAAGCTTTCTTT,CAHGGEDTEAFF
NA,TRBV3-1/TRBV3-2,TRBJ2-7,NA,TGTGCCAGCAGCCAAGTCGGGCTAGCACGGGACGAGCAGTACTTC,CASSQVGLARDEQYF
NA,TRBV10-1,TRBJ1-2,NA,TGCGCCAGCAGTAGTGGTGGCAGGTGGTATGTGTGGAATCGAGGCTACACCTTC,CASSSGGRWYVWNRGYTF
NA,TRBV18,TRBJ1-3,TRBD1,TGTGCCAGCTCACCAAACAGGGGGGACTCTGGAAACACCATATATTTT,CASSPNRGDSGNTIYF
NA,TRBV6-4,TRBJ2-1,NA,TGTGCCAGCAGTCTTTGGACAACCTCCTACAATGAGCAGTTCTTC,CASSLWTTSYNEQFF
NA,TRBV11-2,TRBJ2-5,NA,TGTGCCAGCAGCTTAGGTCGAGAGACCCAGTACTTC,CASSLGRETQYF
NA,TRBV11-2,TRBJ1-1,TRBD1,TGTGCCAGCAGCTTACATCAGGGGGCGGGCGAAGCTTTCTTT,CASSLHQGAGEAFF
NA,TRBV7-9,TRBJ1-6,NA,TGTGCCAGCAGCTTAAGGCCAGGGGATGGTGAAGATTCACCCCTCCACTTT,CASSLRPGDGEDSPLHF
NA,TRBV20-1,TRBJ2-3,NA,TGCAGTGCTAGAGTGAGGGATACGCAGTATTTT,CSARVRDTQYF
once,TRBV5-1,TRBJ2-1,TRBD2,TGCGCCAGCAGCTTGACGTGGGGGAGGGCCTCTCACAATGAGCAGTTCTTC,CASSLTWGRASHNEQFF
NA,TRBV7-8,TRBJ1-1,NA,TGTGCCAGCAGCTCCTTCGGAGTGAACACTGAAGCTTTCTTT,CASSSFGVNTEAFF